This T cell receptor beta chain was recorded in a study of T cell responses to AZD1222 COVID-19 vaccine. Study findings and constraints: AZD1222 recipients seropositive at baseline numbered only 5 or 6. Two AZD1222 administrations were followed by greater Spike-specific TCR breadth and depth. Clonal diversity was possibly underestimated, and white British individuals and females predominated among donors.

Second-dose recipients at about 4 or about 12 weeks were treated as one pooled group. As to this clone: Its antigen is unidentified.

Sequencing was performed with immunoSEQ multiplex PCR; in TCRdb, only in-frame clones are kept and a portion is missing. The sample lists 100,000 to 120,000 clones; approximately 92% were seen once. The V gene end was trimmed by 6 bases and the J gene end by 8 bases; junction bases not matched to a gene: 10. The CDR3 extends over 15 amino acids. CDR1 and CDR2 from the germline V gene are MDHEN and SYDVKM. The V call is TRBV28, the J call TRBJ1-4; 9 bases fit TRBD1. The sequence derives from an adult who received the AZD1222 COVID-19 vaccine. The sample was peripheral blood, taken 28 days after the second AZD1222 dose. CDR3 residues: CASREGQGVGEKLFF. CDR3 coding DNA: TGTGCCAGCAGAGAGGGACAGGGTGTAGGGGAAAAACTGTTTTTT. The whole variable domain, remainder taken from reference TRBV28 and TRBJ1-4, is DVKVTQSSRYLVKRTGEKVFLECVQDMDHENMFWYRQDPGLGLRLIYFSYDVKMKEKGDIPEGYSVSREKKERFSLILESASTNQTSMYLCASREGQGVGEKLFFGSGTQLSVL.